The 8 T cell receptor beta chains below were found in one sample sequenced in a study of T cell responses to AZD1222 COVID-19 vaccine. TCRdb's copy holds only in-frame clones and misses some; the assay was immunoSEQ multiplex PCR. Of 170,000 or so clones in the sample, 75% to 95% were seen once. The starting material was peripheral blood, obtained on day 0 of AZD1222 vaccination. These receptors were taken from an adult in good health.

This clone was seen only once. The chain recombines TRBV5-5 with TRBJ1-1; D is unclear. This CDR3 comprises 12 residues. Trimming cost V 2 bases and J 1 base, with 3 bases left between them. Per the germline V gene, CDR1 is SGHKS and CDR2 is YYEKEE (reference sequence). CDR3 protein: CASSFGNTEAFF. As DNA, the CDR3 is TGTGCCAGCAGCTTTGGGAACACTGAAGCTTTCTTT.

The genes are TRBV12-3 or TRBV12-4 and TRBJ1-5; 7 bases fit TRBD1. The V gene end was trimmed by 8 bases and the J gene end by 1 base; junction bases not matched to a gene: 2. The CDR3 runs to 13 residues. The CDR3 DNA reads TGTGCCAGCTGCAGGGGGAGCAATCAGCCCCAGCATTTT. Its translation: CASCRGSNQPQHF.

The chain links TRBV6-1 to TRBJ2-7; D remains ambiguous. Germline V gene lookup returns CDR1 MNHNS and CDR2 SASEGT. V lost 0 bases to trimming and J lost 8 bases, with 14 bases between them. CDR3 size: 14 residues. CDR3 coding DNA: TGTGCCAGCAGTGAAGCTGAGACGGACCCCAAGCAGTACTTC. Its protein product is CASSEAETDPKQYF.

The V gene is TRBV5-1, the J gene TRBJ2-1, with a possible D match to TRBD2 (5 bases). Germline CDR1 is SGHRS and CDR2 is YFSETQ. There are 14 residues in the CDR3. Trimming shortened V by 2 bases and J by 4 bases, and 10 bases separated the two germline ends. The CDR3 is CASSLGGEYNEQFF. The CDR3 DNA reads TGCGCCAGCAGCTTAGGAGGCGAATACAATGAGCAGTTCTTC.

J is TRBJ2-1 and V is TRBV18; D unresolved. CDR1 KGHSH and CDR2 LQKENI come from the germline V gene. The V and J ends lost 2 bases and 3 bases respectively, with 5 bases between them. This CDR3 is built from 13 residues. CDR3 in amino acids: CASSPVGYNEQFF. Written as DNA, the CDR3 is TGTGCCAGCTCACCAGTAGGCTACAATGAGCAGTTCTTC.

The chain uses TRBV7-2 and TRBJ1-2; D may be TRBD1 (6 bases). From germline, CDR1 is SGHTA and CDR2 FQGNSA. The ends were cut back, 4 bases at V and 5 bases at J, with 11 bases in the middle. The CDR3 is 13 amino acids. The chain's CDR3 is CASSSKGGYGYTF. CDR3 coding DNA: TGTGCCAGCAGCTCCAAGGGGGGTTATGGCTACACCTTC. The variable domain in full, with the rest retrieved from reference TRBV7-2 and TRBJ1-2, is GAGVSQSPSNKVTEKGKDVELRCDPISGHTALYWYRQSLGQGLEFLIYFQGNSAPDKSGLPSDRFSAERTGGSVSTLTIQRTQQEDSAVYLCASSSKGGYGYTFGSGTRLTVV.

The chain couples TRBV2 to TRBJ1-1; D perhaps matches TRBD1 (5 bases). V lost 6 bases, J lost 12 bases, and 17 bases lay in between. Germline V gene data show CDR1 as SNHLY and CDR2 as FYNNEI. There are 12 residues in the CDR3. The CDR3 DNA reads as TGTGCCAGCAGCGAAACCGGGGACGGGTCTTTCTTT. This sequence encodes CASSETGDGSFF.

Written as DNA, the CDR3 is TGTGCCAGCAGTATCGGGGCCTCGTACGAGCAGTACTTC. Protein product: CASSIGASYEQYF. The chain couples TRBV25-1 to TRBJ2-7; D tentatively reads TRBD1 or TRBD2 (5 bases each). Trimming took off 5 bases at V and 4 bases at J, with 12 bases between the two ends. The CDR3 consists of 13 residues. CDR1 and CDR2 (germline): MGHDK, SYGVNS.